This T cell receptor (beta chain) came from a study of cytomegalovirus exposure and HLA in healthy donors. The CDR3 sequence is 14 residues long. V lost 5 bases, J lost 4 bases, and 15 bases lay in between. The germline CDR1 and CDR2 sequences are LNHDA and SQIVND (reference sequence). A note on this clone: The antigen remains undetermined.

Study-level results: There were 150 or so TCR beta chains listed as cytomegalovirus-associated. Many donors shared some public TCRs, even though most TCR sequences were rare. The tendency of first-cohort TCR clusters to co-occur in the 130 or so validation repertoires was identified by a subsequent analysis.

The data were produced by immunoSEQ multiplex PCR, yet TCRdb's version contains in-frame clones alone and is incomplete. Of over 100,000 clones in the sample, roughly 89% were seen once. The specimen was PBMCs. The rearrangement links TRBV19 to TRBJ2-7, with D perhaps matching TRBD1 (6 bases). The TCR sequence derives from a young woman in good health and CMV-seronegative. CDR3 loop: CASSPPGTSYEQYF. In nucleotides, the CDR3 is TGTGCCAGTAGTCCTCCCGGGACATCTTACGAGCAGTACTTC.